The clone carrying this TCR beta chain was seen ten or more times. What it binds is unknown. Germline V gives CDR1 DFQATT, CDR2 SNEGSKA (reference sequence). The CDR3 length is 14 residues. Trimming stripped 1 base from V and 7 bases from J, with 16 bases between. TCRdb redid the calling of the 5' RACE reads with MiXCR, one entry per CDR3 protein. Of roughly 440,000 distinct CDR3 sequences listed, more than 15% are singletons. The data belong to a study of CD8 T cells in ankylosing spondylitis. Study-wide points: Clones linked with disease were CD8+ and fairly uncommon in the peripheral blood. A TCR beta motif of roughly eight highly homologous variants appeared characteristic of ankylosing spondylitis blood.

This clonotype was obtained from a male donor with ankylosing spondylitis. The chain uses TRBV20-1 and TRBJ1-1; unclear D gene. Sequencing input: blood, either unsorted or a sorted T cell fraction (not recorded which). CDR3 coding DNA: TGCAGTGCTAGAGGTTACTACCGGGATCATGAAGCTTTCTTT. It specifies CSARGYYRDHEAFF.